This is a list of T cell receptor beta chains from one sample in a study of tumor and adjacent non-tumor tissue in lung cancer. TCRdb reprocessed the multiplex PCR reads via MiXCR and lists one record per CDR3 protein. The sample includes over 110,000 distinct CDR3 sequences, approximately 72% of them seen just once. The sequenced sample consisted of lung tumor tissue. These receptors all come from a man in his 60s with small cell lung cancer. Both conserved end residues are trimmed from each CDR3.

>TRBJ2-5|TRBV5-4
ASSLATSWKETQY
>TRBJ1-2|TRBV20-1
SASLRDRGGDYGYS
>TRBJ2-5|TRBV5-1
ASRRTAASETQY
>TRBJ2-1|TRBV11-2
ASSLTNGRGNEQF
>TRBJ1-2|TRBV5-1
ASSLAFEGINYGYT
>TRBJ2-1|TRBV6-2/TRBV6-3
ASRSSFREQF
>TRBJ2-4|TRBV29-1
SVERGQGIRGAKNIQY
>TRBJ2-3|TRBV5-4
ASSLLASRATYTDTQY
>TRBJ1-5|TRBV5-4
ASSLAGTNQPQH
>TRBJ2-1|TRBV11-2
ASTPRVLAGGGIYNEQF
>TRBJ1-4|TRBV7-8
ASRRQGYNEKLF
>TRBJ1-1|TRBV4-1
ASSQDPGAIAF
>TRBJ2-7|TRBV5-1
ASSLGGGSSNEQY
>TRBJ2-3|TRBV10-3
AISWTSGSTDTQY
>TRBJ2-5|TRBV7-3
ASSLTSGMETQY
>TRBJ1-1|TRBV11-2
AGSVGGPRAF
>TRBJ1-4|TRBV30
AWSVPGINEKLF
>TRBJ2-1|TRBV11-3
ASSSGLVGEPYSGQF
>TRBJ2-4|TRBV12-3/TRBV12-4
ASSSTGMAKNIQY
>TRBJ2-5|TRBV7-9
ASSLGGQQETQY
>TRBJ2-7|TRBV6-1
ASSTYRDEQY
>TRBJ2-1|TRBV29-1
SGGLAGGPSEQF
>TRBJ2-2|TRBV12-5
ASGFGVTGELF
>TRBJ2-3|TRBV11-3
AGSFWSNLAGYTQY
>TRBJ1-5|TRBV5-5
ASSLDRPGQPQH
>TRBJ1-1|TRBV20-1
SARDRVLSTEAF
>TRBJ2-7|TRBV5-1
ASGRDRGHEQY
>TRBJ1-2|TRBV12-3/TRBV12-4
ASSPGSYSRYGYT
>TRBJ2-7|TRBV10-3
AISKRDRGYEQY
>TRBJ2-7|TRBV7-9
ASSSLAGGLYEQY
>TRBJ2-3|TRBV29-1
GVEWGISRTDTQY
>TRBJ1-6|TRBV11-3
ASSQHRDRVSTRANSPLQ
>TRBJ1-6|TRBV20-1
SARGAGPNNSPLH
>TRBJ2-3|TRBV29-1
SVLVDSDTQY
>TRBJ2-1|TRBV10-3
ATAGTSSYNEQF
>TRBJ2-1|TRBV11-2
ASSLVAGTYYEQF
>TRBJ2-1|TRBV12-3/TRBV12-4
ASNRHNKQF
>TRBJ2-1|TRBV20-1
SARDPGGLNEQF
>TRBJ2-3|TRBV29-1
SVEGRRISTDTQY
>TRBJ1-6|TRBV11-2
ASTQTGGLPLH
>TRBJ2-2|TRBV5-4
ASNRARTGELL
>TRBJ2-1|TRBV20-1
SASGPVQNEQF
>TRBJ2-1|TRBV29-1
SGRLWGVTPNNEQF
>TRBJ1-3|TRBV12-3/TRBV12-4
ASSFKDGNTIY
>TRBJ1-4|TRBV5-5
PSSLGPVGEKLF
>TRBJ1-1|TRBV29-1
SVAGGSITEVF
>TRBJ2-7|TRBV6-5
AIRGLEGDEQY
>TRBJ1-5|TRBV20-1
SARRQGNQPQH
>TRBJ2-2|TRBV7-8
ASSLELGELF
>TRBJ1-2|TRBV6-5
ASRPRTIYGYT
>TRBJ2-3|TRBV14
ASASTDTQY
>TRBJ2-2|TRBV12-3/TRBV12-4
ASTPGTSASGELF
>TRBJ2-1|TRBV30
AWTSSGGLYNEQF
>TRBJ1-1|TRBV4-1
ASSQDGRVGTEAF
>TRBJ2-5|TRBV11-2
ASRPPGHLAEGETQY
>TRBJ1-1|TRBV6-5
ASSYSSDQGDTEAF
>TRBJ1-2|TRBV20-1
GARRTVDGYT
>TRBJ2-5|TRBV20-1
SARIRDTQY